This entry lists 19 T cell receptor beta chains sequenced from one sample in a study of yellow fever vaccine responses in identical twins (dated by TCRdb to between 2018 and 2020). The library was produced with RT-PCR. TCRdb lists the instrument as Illumina HiSeq 2500. TCRdb itself trimmed the public reads at Q25 with fastp, ran MiXCR and retained productive beta chains. Identical CDR3 proteins give one entry, which carries the most common genes and DNA. The sample table contains approximately 580 distinct CDR3 sequences; only one count was recorded for roughly 80% of them. The ten largest clones capture less than 25% of the sample. The sequences come from T cells from blood (PBMCs), unsorted or a sorted subset (not recorded which), collected before or after yellow fever vaccination (not recorded which). These receptors came from a female donor who received the yellow fever vaccine.

The J gene is TRBJ2-7, the V gene TRBV15; 8 nucleotides line up with TRBD1. With V trimmed by 6 bases and J by 2 bases, 6 bases remained unmatched. The CDR3 has 14 residues. Germline CDR1 and CDR2: LNHNV and YYDKDF (reference sequence). The CDR3 DNA reads TGTGCCACCAGGGCGGACAGGGCTGCCTACGAGCAGTACGTC. Its translation is CATRADRAAYEQYV.

The chain uses TRBV9 and TRBJ1-2; 10 positions match TRBD1. CDR1 and CDR2 (germline): SGDLS, YYNGEE. The CDR3 sequence is 16 residues long. J was trimmed by 8 bases and V by 0 bases; bases with no gene match: 10. CDR3 coding DNA: TGTGCCAGCAGCGTAGCTAGTGGGGACAGGGGACTCGGCTACACCTTC. This gives the protein CASSVASGDRGLGYTF. Full variable domain (missing parts from reference TRBV9 and TRBJ1-2): DSGVTQTPKHLITATGQRVTLRCSPRSGDLSVYWYQQSLDQGLQFLIQYYNGEERAKGNILERFSAQQFPDLHSELNLSSLELGDSALYFCASSVASGDRGLGYTFGSGTRLTVV.

V and J are TRBV4-3 and TRBJ1-1; perhaps TRBD1 as D (5 bases). CDR1 and CDR2 (germline): LGHNA, YSLEER. V lost 1 base and J 10 bases, leaving 13 bases between the germline ends. This CDR3 has 13 amino acids. Here the CDR3 reads CASSQVPAGSAFF. The DNA of the CDR3 is TGCGCCAGCAGCCAAGTTCCGGCAGGGTCAGCTTTCTTT.

The gene calls are TRBV6-1 and TRBJ1-1, with 9 bases fitting TRBD1. CDR3 length equals 15 residues. V lost 6 bases and J lost 4; bases outside the gene matches: 9. Germline V gene sequence: CDR1 MNHNS, CDR2 SASEGT. DNA of the CDR3: TGTGCCAGCAGCCGTTCGGGACAGGGTCGCACTGAAGCTTTCTTT. Amino acids: CASSRSGQGRTEAFF.

The chain joins TRBV9 to TRBJ2-3; 7 bases match TRBD1. Germline-derived CDR1 and CDR2 are SGDLS and YYNGEE. The CDR3 has 17 residues. Trimming cost V 4 bases and J 2 bases; bases outside gene matches: 13. The CDR3 nucleotides read TGTGCCAGCAGCCCCGGACAGGACATCTACTACACAGATACGCAGTATTTT. Translation gives CASSPGQDIYYTDTQYF.

The rearrangement uses TRBV6-1 and TRBJ1-5, with TRBD1 matching over 7 bases. This CDR3 comprises 16 residues. V shed 4 bases, J shed 2 bases, and the junction held 8 bases outside the gene matches. In germline, CDR1 is MNHNS, CDR2 SASEGT. The CDR3 nucleotides read TGTGCCAGCAGTGGCCAGGGGGGGGTGGGCAATCAGCCCCAGCATTTT. This sequence encodes CASSGQGGVGNQPQHF.

The gene calls are TRBV28 and TRBJ1-2; D perhaps matches TRBD1 (5 bases). The V and J ends lost 6 bases and 6 bases respectively, with 14 bases between them. Germline CDR1 reads MDHEN; CDR2 reads SYDVKM. CDR3 length: 13 residues. CDR3 nucleotide sequence: TGTGCCAGCAGAGACGACAGATCCGATGGCTACACCTTC. Translating gives CASRDDRSDGYTF.

The chain is built from TRBV30 and TRBJ2-3; D is uncertain. CDR3 size: 16 residues. The germline gives CDR1 GTSNPN, CDR2 SVGIG (reference sequence). Deletions cut 0 bases from V and 7 bases from J, with 20 bases between. The chain's CDR3 is CAWSVRSFPRSNTQYF. As DNA, the CDR3 is TGTGCCTGGAGTGTACGATCTTTCCCCAGGAGCAATACGCAGTATTTT.

The V and J genes are TRBV4-2 and TRBJ2-7, with TRBD2 matching over 9 bases. CDR1 LGHNA and CDR2 YNFKEQ come from the germline V gene. The CDR3 spans 17 residues. V lost 1 base and J lost 0; bases outside the gene matches: 7. The CDR3, as DNA: TGTGCCAGCAGCCAAGGGCATAGCGGGGGTTTCTCCTACGAGCAGTACTTC. It specifies CASSQGHSGGFSYEQYF.

The chain has TRBV11-2 and TRBJ2-4; 7 bases match TRBD2. Trimming removed 1 base from V and 4 bases from J; junction bases left unmatched: 10. The germline V gene has CDR1 SGHAT and CDR2 FQNNGV. The CDR3 is 17 residues long. The CDR3 loop is CASSLGRSRAGKNIQYF. The CDR3 region has the DNA TGTGCCAGCAGCTTAGGTCGGTCGCGAGCGGGGAAAAACATTCAGTACTTC.

In nucleotides, the CDR3 is TGCGCCAGATACAGCTCTGGGGCCAACGTCCTGACTTTC. Encoded protein: CARYSSGANVLTF. The chain joins TRBV10-1 to TRBJ2-6, with no clear D. The germline CDR1 and CDR2 sequences are WNHNN and SYGVQD (reference sequence). The V end was cut by 9 bases, the J end by 0 bases, with 6 bases between. The CDR3 runs 13 residues.

In its sample, this clonotype was seen a few times. The CDR3 DNA is TGTGCCATCAACCAACCGGGACAGGTCTATGGCTACACCTTC. It translates to CAINQPGQVYGYTF. The chain joins TRBV10-3 to TRBJ1-2; 8 positions match TRBD1. CDR1 ENHRY and CDR2 SYGVKD come from the germline V gene. The V and J ends lost 7 bases and 4 bases, in that order; junction bases with no gene match: 8. The CDR3 consists of 14 residues.

The chain combines TRBV4-2 with TRBJ2-2; D gene uncertain. Per germline, CDR1 LGHNA and CDR2 YNFKEQ. This CDR3 region has 12 residues. Trimming shortened V by 1 base and J by 5 bases, and 2 bases separated the two germline ends. The CDR3 region has the DNA TGTGCCAGCAGCCAAGTTACCGGGGAGCTGTTTTTT. Translated, it gives CASSQVTGELFF.

This chain uses TRBV12-3 or TRBV12-4 with TRBJ1-3; 9 bases fit TRBD1. CDR3 length equals 15 residues. V lost 6 bases, J lost 9 bases, and 12 bases stayed unmatched. CDR3 in amino acids: CASRQKGTGSATIYF. CDR3 nucleotide sequence: TGTGCCAGCAGGCAAAAAGGGACAGGGAGTGCCACCATATATTTT.

The chain couples TRBV10-3 to TRBJ2-7; D might be TRBD1 (5 bases). Germline V gene lookup returns CDR1 ENHRY and CDR2 SYGVKD. Trimming removed 4 bases from V and 5 bases from J, with 12 bases in between. There are 13 residues in the CDR3. CDR3 coding DNA: TGTGCCATCAGTGTCGGTATGGGGCACGAGCAGTACGTC. Its translation: CAISVGMGHEQYV.

The chain combines TRBV3-1 with TRBJ2-1, with 7 bases lining up with TRBD2. This CDR3 has 17 amino acids. Germline-derived CDR1 and CDR2 are LGHDT and YNNKEL (reference sequence). The V gene end was trimmed by 4 bases and the J gene end by 8 bases; junction bases not matched to a gene: 17. As DNA, the CDR3 is TGTGCCAGCAGCCCTAACCTCTGGGCGGGAGAAATTGATGAGCAGTTCTTC. It yields the protein CASSPNLWAGEIDEQFF.

This CDR3 is CASSRTSGAPTDTQYF. In DNA, the CDR3 is TGTGCCAGCAGCCGGACTAGCGGGGCTCCCACAGATACGCAGTATTTT. The V gene is TRBV7-9, the J gene TRBJ2-3; 12 bases agree with TRBD2. The germline gives CDR1 SEHNR, CDR2 FQNEAQ (reference sequence). This CDR3 is 16 amino acids long. Unmatched junction bases numbered 5, after V lost 5 bases and J lost 2 bases.

V usage is TRBV11-2 and J usage is TRBJ2-2, with TRBD2 as a possible D gene (5 bases). Per the germline V gene, CDR1 is SGHAT and CDR2 is FQNNGV. This CDR3 spans 15 amino acids. The ends were cut back, 5 bases at V and 0 bases at J, with 10 bases in the middle. CDR3 residues: CASSHGGPNTGELFF. CDR3 DNA sequence: TGTGCCAGCAGCCACGGCGGGCCGAACACCGGGGAGCTGTTTTTT.

The chain couples TRBV4-2 to TRBJ2-7, with D possibly being TRBD2 (6 bases). This CDR3 is built from 16 residues. Germline V CDR1 and CDR2: LGHNA, YNFKEQ. V gave up 3 bases and J gave up 1 base, with 16 bases separating them. The CDR3 DNA reads TGTGCCAGCAGCCACCAAGCGACGGGGGATTCCTACGAGCAGTACTTC. This gives the protein CASSHQATGDSYEQYF.